Listed below are T cell receptor beta chains from one sample, sequenced in a study of OX40 agonist ivuxolimab in advanced cancers. Clones were sequenced by immunoSEQ multiplex PCR, and TCRdb holds only the in-frame ones, with some missing. The data contain over 90,000 clones, approximately 94% of them singletons. The starting material was CD4+ or CD8+ T cells sorted from blood, obtained in a trial of the OX40 agonist ivuxolimab. Receptors were obtained from an adult with an advanced solid tumor such as melanoma, head and neck, liver or kidney cancer. Each CDR3 is given with its conserved first and last residue. Fields, in order: D gene, J gene, clone size, V gene, CDR3 protein, CDR3 DNA. A D gene is named only where the DNA matches it firmly. Only some rows state a clone size, as once, few, many or a class for expanded clones.

NA	TRBJ2-2	NA	TRBV4-2	CASSPGDPNTGELFF	TGTGCCAGCAGCCCAGGGGACCCGAACACCGGGGAGCTGTTTTTT
NA	TRBJ2-6	NA	TRBV4-3	CASSQAPGAGANVLTF	TGCGCCAGCAGCCAAGCCCCGGGGGCTGGGGCCAACGTCCTGACTTTC
NA	TRBJ2-2	NA	TRBV10-1	CASSESTANTGELFF	TGCGCCAGCAGTGAGTCGACAGCGAACACCGGGGAGCTGTTTTTT
NA	TRBJ2-3	NA	TRBV7-6	CASSLRGATSTDTQYF	TGTGCCAGCAGCCTCAGGGGGGCTACGAGCACAGATACGCAGTATTTT
TRBD1	TRBJ2-7	NA	TRBV7-2	CASSPRTGGAYEQYF	TGTGCCAGCAGCCCACGGACAGGGGGCGCGTACGAGCAGTACTTC
TRBD2	TRBJ2-1	NA	TRBV28	CASSLVPSGRAGYEQFF	TGTGCCAGCAGTTTAGTCCCTAGCGGGAGGGCCGGCTATGAGCAGTTCTTC
NA	TRBJ2-7	NA	TRBV21-1	CASSGGGTGSLFFAYEQYF	TGTGCCAGCAGCGGTGGTGGGACAGGGTCACTTTTCTTTGCCTACGAGCAGTACTTC
NA	TRBJ2-7	NA	TRBV5-1	CASSLSSTAYEQYF	TGCGCCAGCAGCTTGAGTTCGACAGCCTACGAGCAGTACTTC
TRBD1	TRBJ2-7	NA	TRBV7-3	CASSFPDRDGEQYF	TGTGCCAGCAGCTTCCCGGACAGGGATGGCGAGCAGTACTTC
NA	TRBJ1-2	NA	TRBV5-1	CASSPENYGYTF	TGCGCCAGCAGCCCTGAAAACTATGGCTACACCTTC
NA	TRBJ2-5	NA	TRBV10-2	CASGGTPQETQYF	TGCGCCAGCGGCGGGACCCCGCAGGAGACCCAGTACTTC
NA	TRBJ1-1	NA	TRBV2	CASSPQEITGTEAFF	TGTGCCAGCAGTCCACAGGAGATCACTGGCACTGAAGCTTTCTTT
NA	TRBJ1-4	NA	TRBV7-2	CASTPGGLTGEKLFF	TGTGCCAGCACCCCGGGGGGCCTCACAGGGGAAAAACTGTTTTTT
NA	TRBJ1-3	NA	TRBV6-6	CASSYSSGNTIYF	TGTGCCAGCAGTTACTCAAGTGGAAACACCATATATTTT
NA	TRBJ2-4	NA	TRBV30	CAWETGPWLRGKNIQYF	TGTGCCTGGGAGACCGGGCCTTGGCTACGGGGGAAAAACATTCAGTACTTC
TRBD1	TRBJ2-3	NA	TRBV7-2	CASSSNRQGRNTQYF	TGTGCCAGCAGCTCAAACCGACAGGGTCGAAATACGCAGTATTTT
NA	TRBJ1-2	NA	TRBV5-6	CASSWVSGLGNYGYTF	TGTGCCAGCAGCTGGGTCTCGGGCCTAGGGAACTATGGCTACACCTTC
NA	TRBJ1-5	NA	TRBV7-6	CASSLAGSIRFNQPQHF	TGTGCCAGCAGCTTAGCTGGTTCTATCCGATTCAATCAGCCCCAGCATTTT
NA	TRBJ2-3	once	TRBV7-2	CASTPQARADTQYF	TGTGCCAGCACCCCCCAGGCCCGGGCAGATACGCAGTATTTT
TRBD2	TRBJ2-5	NA	TRBV28	CASSLWTSGNQETQYF	TGTGCCAGCAGCCTATGGACTAGCGGGAACCAAGAGACCCAGTACTTC
NA	TRBJ1-4	NA	TRBV9	CASSESAGATNEKLFF	TGTGCCAGCAGCGAATCCGCGGGTGCAACTAATGAAAAACTGTTTTTT
NA	TRBJ2-1	NA	TRBV18	CASSPARYNEQFF	TGTGCCAGCTCACCAGCCAGATACAATGAGCAGTTCTTC
NA	TRBJ2-2	NA	TRBV6-6	CASSPSSTGELFF	TGTGCCAGCAGCCCGAGCAGTACCGGGGAGCTGTTTTTT
NA	TRBJ2-5	NA	TRBV21-1	CASSKAPGGGETQYF	TGTGCCAGCAGCAAAGCCCCGGGAGGGGGCGAGACCCAGTACTTC
NA	TRBJ1-2	NA	TRBV28	CASSSGEANYGYTF	TGTGCCAGCAGCAGTGGAGAGGCTAACTATGGCTACACCTTC
NA	TRBJ2-5	NA	TRBV5-6	CASSLEPRASQETQYF	TGTGCCAGCAGCTTGGAACCCAGGGCTAGTCAAGAGACCCAGTACTTC
NA	TRBJ2-1	NA	TRBV9	CASSLQGYEQFF	TGTGCCAGCAGCCTCCAGGGCTATGAGCAGTTCTTC
TRBD2	TRBJ2-5	NA	TRBV5-1	CASSLNAGEETQYF	TGCGCCAGCAGCTTGAATGCGGGAGAGGAGACCCAGTACTTC
TRBD1	TRBJ1-4	NA	TRBV18	CASSTLQGAPNEKLFF	TGTGCCAGCTCAACACTTCAGGGGGCGCCTAATGAAAAACTGTTTTTT
TRBD2	TRBJ2-7	NA	TRBV29-1	CSVSGTSAPGGQYF	TGCAGCGTGTCCGGGACTAGCGCTCCGGGGGGGCAGTACTTC
NA	TRBJ2-1	NA	TRBV7-2	CASSLSREAYNEQFF	TGTGCCAGCAGCTTAAGTAGGGAGGCTTACAATGAGCAGTTCTTC
TRBD2	TRBJ2-1	NA	TRBV4-2	CASSQGGLAGLNEQFF	TGTGCCAGCAGCCAAGGTGGACTAGCGGGTCTCAATGAGCAGTTCTTC
TRBD1	TRBJ2-6	NA	TRBV10-3	CAIRQNPGQGSSGANVLTF	TGTGCCATCAGACAGAACCCGGGACAGGGGTCCTCTGGGGCCAACGTCCTGACTTTC
NA	TRBJ2-6	NA	TRBV6-1	CASRPGESGANVLTF	TGTGCCAGCAGACCGGGGGAATCTGGGGCCAACGTCCTGACTTTC
TRBD1	TRBJ1-5	NA	TRBV30	CAWRAGTGGNQPQHF	TGTGCCTGGAGGGCCGGGACAGGGGGCAATCAGCCCCAGCATTTT
NA	TRBJ2-4	NA	TRBV6-1	CASSANTGRMDIQYF	TGTGCCAGCAGCGCAAATACAGGGAGGATGGACATTCAGTACTTC
TRBD1	TRBJ1-2	NA	TRBV5-4	CASSFVRTGAGYTF	TGTGCCAGCAGCTTCGTCCGGACAGGGGCGGGCTACACCTTC
TRBD1	TRBJ2-7	NA	TRBV6-1	CASSGRTGGYEQYF	TGTGCCAGCAGTGGGCGGACAGGGGGCTACGAGCAGTACTTC
NA	TRBJ1-2	NA	TRBV9	CASSAVLGGSGYTF	TGTGCCAGCAGCGCGGTCCTGGGGGGCTCAGGCTACACCTTC
TRBD1	TRBJ1-1	NA	TRBV6-1	CASSWTGTPNTEAFF	TGTGCCAGCAGTTGGACAGGGACCCCGAACACTGAAGCTTTCTTT
NA	TRBJ1-1	NA	TRBV7-9	CASRGIEAFF	TGTGCCAGCAGAGGGATTGAAGCTTTCTTT
TRBD1	TRBJ2-7	once	TRBV5-1	CASSLGGTGPTYEQYF	TGCGCCAGCAGCTTGGGTGGGACAGGGCCTACCTACGAGCAGTACTTC
NA	TRBJ2-7	NA	TRBV18	CASSLSGGPYEQYF	TGTGCCAGCTCACTCTCGGGGGGCCCCTACGAGCAGTACTTC
NA	TRBJ2-7	NA	TRBV27	CATHGGPSSYEQYF	TGTGCCACTCACGGGGGGCCCAGCTCCTACGAGCAGTACTTC
TRBD1	TRBJ1-2	NA	TRBV5-1	CASSLTGGNTNYGYTF	TGCGCCAGCAGCTTAACAGGGGGCAATACTAACTATGGCTACACCTTC
NA	TRBJ2-3	NA	TRBV19	CASSIGRTPGTDTQYF	TGTGCCAGTAGTATAGGAAGAACACCAGGAACAGATACGCAGTATTTT
NA	TRBJ1-2	NA	TRBV6-5	CASSLGRNYGYTF	TGTGCCAGCAGCCTAGGAAGAAACTATGGCTACACCTTC
NA	TRBJ1-2	once	TRBV19	CASSIVAGTTNYGYTF	TGTGCCAGTAGTATAGTTGCGGGGACTACTAACTATGGCTACACCTTC
NA	TRBJ1-5	NA	TRBV19	CASSPMSGQPQHF	TGTGCCAGTAGCCCAATGTCCGGCCAGCCCCAGCATTTT
NA	TRBJ2-1	few	TRBV7-2	CASSLGVSYNEQFF	TGTGCCAGCAGCTTGGGAGTCTCCTACAATGAGCAGTTCTTC
TRBD2	TRBJ2-5	NA	TRBV29-1	CSVPDGGNQETQYF	TGCAGCGTCCCTGACGGGGGGAACCAAGAGACCCAGTACTTC
TRBD1	TRBJ1-1	NA	TRBV9	CASSPEDRATEAFF	TGTGCCAGCAGCCCTGAGGACAGGGCCACTGAAGCTTTCTTT
NA	TRBJ2-2	NA	TRBV27	CASSFGAHTGELFF	TGTGCCAGCAGTTTTGGGGCTCACACCGGGGAGCTGTTTTTT
NA	TRBJ2-3	NA	TRBV4-1	CASSQEVTGLDTQYF	TGCGCCAGCAGCCAAGAGGTGACGGGGCTAGATACGCAGTATTTT
TRBD1	TRBJ1-2	NA	TRBV30	CAWRSQGAFYGYTF	TGTGCCTGGAGATCGCAGGGGGCGTTCTATGGCTACACCTTC
NA	TRBJ1-2	NA	TRBV5-6	CASSLGPNYGYTF	TGTGCCAGCAGCTTGGGGCCTAACTATGGCTACACCTTC
NA	TRBJ2-7	NA	TRBV30	CAWSLGERPLF	TGTGCCTGGAGTCTGGGGGAGCGGCCCCTCTTC
NA	TRBJ2-7	NA	TRBV15	CATSRDTPNSYEQYF	TGTGCCACCAGCAGAGATACCCCCAACTCCTACGAGCAGTACTTC
NA	TRBJ2-5	NA	TRBV19	CASSIQGWETQYF	TGTGCCAGTAGTATTCAGGGCTGGGAGACCCAGTACTTC
TRBD1	TRBJ1-1	NA	TRBV5-1	CASTGQMNTEAFF	TGCGCCAGCACGGGACAGATGAACACTGAAGCTTTCTTT